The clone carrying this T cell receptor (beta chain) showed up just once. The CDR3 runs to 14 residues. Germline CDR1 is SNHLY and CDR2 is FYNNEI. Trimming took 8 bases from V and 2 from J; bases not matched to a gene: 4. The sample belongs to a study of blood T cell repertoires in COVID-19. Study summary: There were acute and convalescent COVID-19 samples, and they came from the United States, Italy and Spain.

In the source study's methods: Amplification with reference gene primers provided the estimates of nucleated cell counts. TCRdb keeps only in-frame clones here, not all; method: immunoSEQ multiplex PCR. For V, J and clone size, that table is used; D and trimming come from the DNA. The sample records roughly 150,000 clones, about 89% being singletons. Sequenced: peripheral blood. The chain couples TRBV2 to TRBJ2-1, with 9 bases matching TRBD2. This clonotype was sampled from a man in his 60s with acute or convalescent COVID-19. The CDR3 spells CASGAGGAYNEQFF. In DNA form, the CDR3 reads TGTGCCAGCGGAGCGGGGGGCGCCTACAATGAGCAGTTCTTC.